The clone carrying this T cell receptor beta chain was counted many times. This specimen comes from a study of T cells in Graves' hyperthyroidism and ophthalmopathy. The CDR3 regions of TCR beta were amplified from RNA transcripts. Initially, a first-round RT-PCR of the TCR CDR3 employed the HTBI primer set. TCRdb passed the multiplex PCR reads through MiXCR, listing each CDR3 protein once. Of around 690,000 distinct CDR3 sequences detected, about a fifth appear once; the ten largest clones hold more than 30%. The CDR3 covers 15 residues. J lost 4 bases, V lost 5 bases, and 8 bases had no gene match. The germline gives CDR1 SGHAT, CDR2 FQDESV (reference sequence).

The sequence was obtained from a man aged 25 to 40 with Graves' ophthalmopathy. Sequencing used blood. The chain couples TRBV11-1 to TRBJ2-5; 9 bases match TRBD1. The CDR3 nucleotides are TGTGCCAGCAGCCCAGGGACAGGGTTCCCAGAGACCCAGTACTTC. This sequence encodes CASSPGTGFPETQYF.